Given below is one T cell receptor (beta chain) in context. The data stem from a study of cytomegalovirus exposure and HLA in healthy donors. This PCR relied on a set of 60 Vbeta primers and 13 Jbeta primers. Sequencing used immunoSEQ multiplex PCR; TCRdb keeps in-frame clones, though not all of them. The top ten clones hold about 4% of a sample with 180,000 or so clones, about 80% of them seen once. Looked up from germline, CDR1 is SNHLY and CDR2 is FYNNEI. The CDR3 totals 11 residues. With 6 bases removed from V and 12 bases from J, the gap between germline ends came to 12 bases. The rearrangement uses TRBV2 and TRBJ2-1; D might be TRBD1 (6 bases). This receptor was taken from a woman aged 60-70 years in good health and CMV-seropositive. The sample taken for sequencing was PBMCs. CDR3 nucleotide sequence: TGTGCCAGCAGCAACAGGGTAGGGCAGTTCTTC. As protein: CASSNRVGQFF.